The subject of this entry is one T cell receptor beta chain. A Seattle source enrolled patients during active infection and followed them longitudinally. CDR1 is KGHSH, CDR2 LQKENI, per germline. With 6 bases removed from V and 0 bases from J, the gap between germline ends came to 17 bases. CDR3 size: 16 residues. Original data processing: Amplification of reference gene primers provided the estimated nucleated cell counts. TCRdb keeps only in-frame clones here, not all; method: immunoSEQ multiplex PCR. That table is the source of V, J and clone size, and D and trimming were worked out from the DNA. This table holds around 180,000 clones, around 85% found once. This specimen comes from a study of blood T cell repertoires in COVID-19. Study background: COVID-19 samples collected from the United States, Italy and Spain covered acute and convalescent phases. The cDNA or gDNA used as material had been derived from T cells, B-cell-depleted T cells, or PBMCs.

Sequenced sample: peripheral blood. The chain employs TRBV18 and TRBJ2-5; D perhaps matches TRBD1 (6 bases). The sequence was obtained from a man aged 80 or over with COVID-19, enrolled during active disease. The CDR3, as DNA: TGTGCCAGCTCCTCCGCGAGGGGGACCGACCAAGAGACCCAGTACTTC. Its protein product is CASSSARGTDQETQYF.